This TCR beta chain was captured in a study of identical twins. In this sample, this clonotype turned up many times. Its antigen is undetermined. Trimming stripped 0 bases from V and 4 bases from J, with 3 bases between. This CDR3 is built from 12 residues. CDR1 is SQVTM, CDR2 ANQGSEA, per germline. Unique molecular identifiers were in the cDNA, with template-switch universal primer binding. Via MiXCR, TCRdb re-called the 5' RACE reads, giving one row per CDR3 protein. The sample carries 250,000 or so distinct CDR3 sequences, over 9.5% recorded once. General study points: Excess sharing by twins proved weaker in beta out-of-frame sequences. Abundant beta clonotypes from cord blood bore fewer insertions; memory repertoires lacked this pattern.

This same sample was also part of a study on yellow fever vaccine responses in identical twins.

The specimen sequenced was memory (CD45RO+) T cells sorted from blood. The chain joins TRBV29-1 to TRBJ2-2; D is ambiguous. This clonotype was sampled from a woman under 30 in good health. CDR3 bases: TGCAGCGTTGAAGACGTCACCGGGGAGCTGTTTTTT. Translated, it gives CSVEDVTGELFF.